The 15 T cell receptor beta chains below all came from one sample that was sequenced in a study of T cell responses to AZD1222 COVID-19 vaccine. Sequencing used immunoSEQ multiplex PCR; TCRdb keeps in-frame clones, though not all of them. The table records around 69,000 clones, about 88% of them present only once. The sequences come from peripheral blood, collected on day 0 of AZD1222 vaccination. The receptors were sampled from an adult in good health.

This clone has a handful of counts. The V and J genes are TRBV16 and TRBJ1-1; D unclear. Germline V gene lookup returns CDR1 KGHSY and CDR2 FQNENV. The CDR3 contains 13 residues. The V end lost 1 base, the J end lost 5 bases, and 8 bases lay between the germline ends. The CDR3 loop is CASSQLVGTEAFF. In nucleotides, the CDR3 is TGTGCCAGCAGCCAATTAGTGGGGACTGAAGCTTTCTTT. Looking up the rest from reference TRBV16 and TRBJ1-1 gives the full variable domain: GEEVAQTPKHLVRGEGQKAKLYCAPIKGHSYVFWYQQVLKNEFKFLISFQNENVFDETGMPKERFSAKCLPNSPCSLEIQATKLEDSAVYFCASSQLVGTEAFFGQGTRLTVV.

This clone was counted once. The J gene is TRBJ2-2, the V gene TRBV5-1; TRBD2 matches at 8 bases. The CDR3 loop spans 15 amino acids. With V trimmed by 4 bases and J by 6 bases, 8 bases remained unmatched. Germline values: CDR1 SGHRS, CDR2 YFSETQ. Here the CDR3 reads CASSPRTSRAGELFF. The CDR3 coding sequence is TGCGCCAGCAGCCCACGGACTAGCCGGGCCGGGGAGCTGTTTTTT.

This chain connects TRBV6-5 to TRBJ2-5; D tentatively fits TRBD1 or TRBD2 (5 bases each). The V end lost 5 bases, the J end lost 5 bases, and 18 bases lay between the germline ends. CDR1 is MNHEY and CDR2 is SVGAGI in the germline V gene. The CDR3 covers 15 residues. CDR3 sequence reads: CASSHRGTLGETQYF. The DNA of the CDR3 is TGTGCCAGCAGTCACCGAGGGACCCTGGGGGAGACCCAGTACTTC.

The chain couples TRBV28 to TRBJ2-2; 8 bases match TRBD1. With V trimmed by 5 bases and J by 0 bases, 2 bases remained unmatched. Germline loops: CDR1 MDHEN, CDR2 SYDVKM. The CDR3 consists of 15 residues. The CDR3, as DNA: TGTGCCAGCAGTACACAGGGGGCGAACACCGGGGAGCTGTTTTTT. Encoded protein: CASSTQGANTGELFF.

The chain uses TRBV12-3 or TRBV12-4 and TRBJ1-1; D remains unclear. The CDR3 is made up of 12 amino acids. Deletions cut 3 bases from V and 7 bases from J, with 9 bases between. The CDR3 sequence: CASSFNRFEAFF. CDR3 nucleotide sequence: TGTGCCAGCAGTTTTAATCGTTTTGAAGCTTTCTTT.

This clone was seen just once. The V and J genes are TRBV5-1 and TRBJ2-7, with D unresolved. The V end lost 0 bases, the J end lost 0 bases, and 10 bases lay between the germline ends. The germline V gene encodes CDR1 SGHRS and CDR2 YFSETQ. CDR3 length: 15 amino acids. The CDR3 sequence is CASSLGYQSSYEQYF. The CDR3 DNA reads TGCGCCAGCAGCTTGGGATACCAAAGCTCCTACGAGCAGTACTTC.

This rearrangement joins TRBV10-2 to TRBJ1-2, with D possibly being TRBD1 (5 bases). The germline V gene has CDR1 WSHSY and CDR2 SAAADI. Trimming removed 3 bases from V and 8 bases from J, with 16 bases in between. CDR3 length: 14 residues. The CDR3 coding sequence is TGCGCCAGCAGTGAAGCAGGGTTCTTTGAGGGCTACACCTTC. Residues: CASSEAGFFEGYTF.

The chain is built from TRBV27 and TRBJ1-3; D gene uncertain. Germline CDR1 and CDR2: MNHEY and SMNVEV (reference sequence). The CDR3 has 16 residues. With 0 bases removed from V and 2 bases from J, the gap between germline ends came to 11 bases. The CDR3 DNA is TGTGCCAGCAGTTTATCAGCGGCCTGGGCTGGAAACACCATATATTTT. This codes for CASSLSAAWAGNTIYF.

The chain carries TRBV15 and TRBJ2-2, with 11 bases that match TRBD2. Unmatched junction bases numbered 2, after V lost 1 base and J lost 1 base. CDR1 and CDR2 from the germline V gene are LNHNV and YYDKDF (reference sequence). The CDR3 loop spans 17 amino acids. CDR3 amino acids: CATSRVLAGGNTGELFF. The CDR3 DNA follows: TGTGCCACCAGCAGAGTCCTAGCGGGAGGGAACACCGGGGAGCTGTTTTTT.

This chain links TRBV11-2 with TRBJ2-7; D remains unclear. The CDR3 spans 11 residues. Trimming shortened V by 5 bases and J by 4 bases, and 6 bases separated the two germline ends. Germline CDR1 is SGHAT and CDR2 is FQNNGV. CDR3 loop: CASSPIYEQYV. In DNA, the CDR3 is TGTGCCAGCAGCCCCATATACGAGCAGTACGTC.

The chain links TRBV28 to TRBJ2-3; possible D gene TRBD2, 5 bases. Trimming removed 2 bases at V and 4 bases at J, with 13 bases between. CDR1 MDHEN and CDR2 SYDVKM come from the germline V gene. The CDR3 contains 15 residues. CDR3 amino acids: CASSLAPGRADTQYF. CDR3 nucleotide sequence: TGTGCCAGCAGTTTAGCCCCTGGGAGAGCAGATACGCAGTATTTT.

This clone occurred a few times. The CDR3 sequence: CASSLLDRFTDTQYF. DNA of the CDR3: TGTGCCAGCTCACTTCTCGACAGATTCACAGATACGCAGTATTTT. The gene calls are TRBV18 and TRBJ2-3; a weak D match, TRBD1 (5 bases). Germline-derived CDR1 and CDR2 are KGHSH and LQKENI. The CDR3 runs to 15 residues. The ends were cut back, 4 bases at V and 2 bases at J, with 13 bases in the middle.

The rearrangement uses TRBV6-5 and TRBJ2-5; D uncertain. Germline V gene sequence: CDR1 MNHEY, CDR2 SVGAGI. Trimming shortened V by 3 bases and J by 4 bases, and 15 bases separated the two germline ends. This CDR3 comprises 15 residues. The CDR3 sequence: CASSYNGNIGETQYF. The CDR3 DNA reads TGTGCCAGCAGTTATAACGGAAATATTGGAGAGACCCAGTACTTC.

The chain links TRBV19 to TRBJ1-1; no firm D call. This CDR3 spans 14 amino acids. Per the germline V gene, CDR1 is LNHDA and CDR2 is SQIVND (reference sequence). Trimming removed 5 bases from V and 6 bases from J, with 16 bases in between. CDR3: CASSRRPGSAEAFF. The CDR3 bases are TGTGCCAGTAGTCGACGGCCTGGATCGGCTGAAGCTTTCTTT. Variable domain in full (rest from reference TRBV19 and TRBJ1-1): DGGITQSPKYLFRKEGQNVTLSCEQNLNHDAMYWYRQDPGQGLRLIYYSQIVNDFQKGDIAEGYSVSREKKESFPLTVTSAQKNPTAFYLCASSRRPGSAEAFFGQGTRLTVV.

The V gene is TRBV29-1, the J gene TRBJ2-7; 7 positions agree with TRBD2. V dropped 4 bases and J dropped 2; count of bases not matched to a gene: 2. CDR1 and CDR2 from the germline V gene are SQVTM and ANQGSEA. This CDR3 has 12 amino acids. CDR3 nucleotide sequence: TGCAGCGTTGTGCGGGGGACCTACGAGCAGTACTTC. As protein: CSVVRGTYEQYF.